The sequence of this T cell receptor (beta chain) was determined in a study of radiotherapy plus CTLA-4 blockade in lung cancer (dated by TCRdb to between 2017 and 2018). Background for the entire study: Objective responses occurred in roughly 20% of enrolled patients, and just over 30% achieved disease control.

Libraries were constructed by the immunoSEQ multiplex PCR assay. The immuneACCESS repertoire file appears here via TCRdb, limited to in-frame rearrangements. These files lack a portion of the clones; in checked studies, under half of the deficit traces to unresolved V genes, and the cause of the others is not known. The sample table lists roughly 120,000 clones, 65% to 85% of them with a count of one. Approximately 5.5% of the sample goes to the ten largest clones. The study at large found these results: The strongest predictors of response, as reported, were early dynamic changes in blood T cell clones along with a rise in serum interferon-beta after radiation. After treatment with radiotherapy and ipilimumab, TCR clones that originated in tumors expanded in peripheral blood.

In this study, focal radiation therapy paired with CTLA-4 blockade (ipilimumab) was tested in patients who had chemo-refractory metastatic non-small-cell lung cancer. Notes on this clone: It lacks a known antigen. No base-level quality is on record; no much larger clone is a single base apart.

The germline V gene yields SGHRS for CDR1 and YFSETQ for CDR2. The V end loses 3 bases and the J end loses 8 bases, and a stretch of 18 bases separates them. Including the terminal cysteine and phenylalanine, the CDR3 comprises 16 residues. Kept here is only the CDR3 DNA, which spans 48 bases and is read in frame from base 1. The source is a human donor with non-small cell lung cancer who had a partial response to radiotherapy plus ipilimumab. The starting material was peripheral blood, obtained from a patient treated with radiotherapy plus ipilimumab. The V and J segments used are TRBV5-1 and TRBJ1-6; TRBD1 is perhaps the D gene, given 6 matching bases. For the CDR3, the sequence is CASSSLATGVDSPLHF. The DNA sequence reads TGCGCCAGCAGCTCCCTCGCGACAGGAGTGGATTCACCCCTCCACTTT.